The 15 T cell receptor beta chains below all came from one sample that was sequenced in a study of blood T cell repertoires in COVID-19. Only in-frame clones appear in the TCRdb table, and some are missing; sequencing was by immunoSEQ multiplex PCR. The sample lists approximately 66,000 clones, roughly 90% occurring once. Sequenced: peripheral blood. The receptors derive from a man in his sixties with acute or convalescent COVID-19.

The chain has TRBV2 and TRBJ1-3, with D perhaps TRBD1 (6 bases). The CDR3 covers 14 residues. Trimming took 4 bases from V and 5 from J, leaving 12 bases between them. CDR1 and CDR2 from the germline V gene are SNHLY and FYNNEI. The CDR3 nucleotides read TGTGCCAGCAGTGTAACAGGGTCCAGAAACACCATATATTTT. It encodes CASSVTGSRNTIYF. Combining the CDR3 with reference TRBV2 and TRBJ1-3 gives the whole variable domain EPEVTQTPSHQVTQMGQEVILRCVPISNHLYFYWYRQILGQKVEFLVSFYNNEISEKSEIFDDQFSVERPDGSNFTLKIRSTKLEDSAMYFCASSVTGSRNTIYFGEGSWLTVV.

The chain combines TRBV18 with TRBJ1-2; 7 bases line up with TRBD1. Unmatched junction bases numbered 28, after V lost 8 bases and J lost 7 bases. Germline V gene data show CDR1 as KGHSH and CDR2 as LQKENI. The CDR3 has 19 residues. The CDR3 DNA sequence: TGTGCCAGCCTCCTCAAACTACTCCGAGGGGGCATACAGGTATGTGGCTACACCTTC. Translating it yields CASLLKLLRGGIQVCGYTF.

The chain recombines TRBV9 with TRBJ2-1; 7 bases line up with TRBD1. In germline, CDR1 is SGDLS, CDR2 YYNGEE. The trim removed 1 base at V and 8 bases at J, leaving 3 bases unmatched. This CDR3 is built from 13 residues. The CDR3 loop is CASSVTDRDEQFF. The CDR3 DNA is TGTGCCAGCAGCGTAACCGACAGGGATGAGCAGTTCTTC. Based on the CDR3 plus reference TRBV9 and TRBJ2-1, the full variable domain is DSGVTQTPKHLITATGQRVTLRCSPRSGDLSVYWYQQSLDQGLQFLIQYYNGEERAKGNILERFSAQQFPDLHSELNLSSLELGDSALYFCASSVTDRDEQFFGPGTRLTVL.

V gene TRBV15 combines with J gene TRBJ1-4, with D perhaps TRBD1 (5 bases). This CDR3 region has 12 residues. Trimming removed 1 base at V and 10 bases at J, with 7 bases between. Germline V gene data show CDR1 as LNHNV and CDR2 as YYDKDF (reference sequence). CDR3 sequence (DNA): TGTGCCACCAGCAGAGTCAGGGCAAAACTGTTTTTT. Its translation is CATSRVRAKLFF. Complete variable domain (other parts from reference TRBV15 and TRBJ1-4): DAMVIQNPRYQVTQFGKPVTLSCSQTLNHNVMYWYQQKSSQAPKLLFHYYDKDFNNEADTPDNFQSRRPNTSFCFLDIRSPGLGDTAMYLCATSRVRAKLFFGSGTQLSVL.

The chain carries TRBV18 and TRBJ2-3; 7 bases agree with TRBD2. With 3 bases clipped from V and 2 bases from J, the junction kept 5 bases outside the gene matches. The CDR3 has 15 amino acids. Per germline, CDR1 KGHSH and CDR2 LQKENI. Here the CDR3 reads CASSPERGYTDTQYF. In nucleotides, the CDR3 is TGTGCCAGCTCACCCGAGCGGGGCTACACAGATACGCAGTATTTT.

This CDR3 reads CASSLDGGFGYTF. CDR3 in DNA: TGTGCCAGCAGCTTAGACGGGGGGTTTGGCTACACCTTC. The chain recombines TRBV11-2 with TRBJ1-2, with a weak D call TRBD1 (5 bases). Trimming cost V 0 bases and J 7 bases, with 9 bases left between them. Looked up from germline, CDR1 is SGHAT and CDR2 is FQNNGV. The CDR3 covers 13 residues.

This chain's CDR3 is CASSLVGRASSYGYTF. The CDR3 DNA sequence: TGTGCCAGCAGCTTAGTAGGGAGAGCTAGCAGTTATGGCTACACCTTC. The rearrangement links TRBV7-8 to TRBJ1-2; no definite D call. V lost 1 base and J lost 5, with 17 bases in between. This CDR3 is 16 amino acids long. Germline loops: CDR1 SGHVS, CDR2 FQNEAQ.

J is TRBJ2-1 and V is TRBV10-3; 7 bases are a match to TRBD1. The junction had 1 base not matched to a gene; V was cut back by 4 bases and J by 10 bases. The CDR3 consists of 11 residues. Germline CDR1 and CDR2: ENHRY and SYGVKD. Written as DNA, the CDR3 is TGTGCCATCAGTGCGGACAGGGAGCAGTTCTTC. Protein: CAISADREQFF.

The chain couples TRBV5-1 to TRBJ1-1; the match to TRBD1 covers 9 bases. Per the germline V gene, CDR1 is SGHRS and CDR2 is YFSETQ. There are 16 residues in the CDR3. With 4 bases clipped from V and 0 bases from J, the junction kept 7 bases outside the gene matches. The CDR3 sequence is CASSIRQGGLNTEAFF. The CDR3 region has the DNA TGCGCCAGCAGCATACGACAGGGGGGGTTGAACACTGAAGCTTTCTTT.

The sample holds a few counts of this clone. The rearrangement joins TRBV10-3 to TRBJ1-2; no clear D gene. The length of the CDR3 is 9 residues. The V and J ends lost 8 bases and 6 bases respectively, with 4 bases between them. CDR1 is ENHRY and CDR2 is SYGVKD in the germline V gene. The CDR3 coding sequence is TGTGCCATCGGAGATGGCTACACCTTC. Amino acids: CAIGDGYTF.

The CDR3 reads CASSEWVGAEAFF. The CDR3 DNA reads as TGTGCCAGCAGTGAATGGGTGGGGGCCGAAGCTTTCTTT. J is TRBJ1-1 and V is TRBV2, with D perhaps TRBD1 (6 bases). Germline CDR1 is SNHLY and CDR2 is FYNNEI. Trimming took 2 bases from V and 8 from J, leaving 12 bases between them. The CDR3 totals 13 residues. Supplemented by reference TRBV2 and TRBJ1-1, the full variable domain reads EPEVTQTPSHQVTQMGQEVILRCVPISNHLYFYWYRQILGQKVEFLVSFYNNEISEKSEIFDDQFSVERPDGSNFTLKIRSTKLEDSAMYFCASSEWVGAEAFFGQGTRLTVV.

The chain links TRBV6-5 to TRBJ2-3; D might be TRBD2 (6 bases). The germline CDR1 and CDR2 sequences are MNHEY and SVGAGI. The CDR3 has 16 residues. V gave up 2 bases and J gave up 2 bases, with 14 bases separating them. DNA of the CDR3: TGTGCCAGCAGTTACGCCTCCAGGGACTTCACAGATACGCAGTATTTT. This encodes CASSYASRDFTDTQYF.

J is TRBJ1-5 and V is TRBV2, with a tentative D call TRBD1 (6 bases). The CDR3 runs 14 residues. Germline CDR1 and CDR2: SNHLY and FYNNEI. The V and J ends lost 8 bases and 7 bases respectively, with 18 bases between them. In DNA, the CDR3 is TGTGCCAGCCGCCGGGACAACGAGCGACAGCCCCAGCATTTT. Encoded protein: CASRRDNERQPQHF.

This clone was observed a handful of times. The gene calls are TRBV4-1 and TRBJ1-1; weak D call: TRBD1 (5 bases). Trimming removed 0 bases at V and 4 bases at J, with 15 bases between. The V gene's germline CDR1 is MGHRA and CDR2 YSYEKL. This CDR3 spans 16 amino acids. Written as DNA, the CDR3 is TGCGCCAGCAGCCAAGAGGTTGGGGCTAGACTCACTGAAGCTTTCTTT. Its protein is CASSQEVGARLTEAFF.

The chain carries TRBV30 and TRBJ1-2, with 7 bases fitting TRBD1. Germline loops: CDR1 GTSNPN, CDR2 SVGIG (reference sequence). J gave up 6 bases and V 3 bases, and 7 bases lay outside the gene matches. The CDR3 is 13 residues long. This chain's CDR3 is CAWRKRGTDGYTF. The CDR3 bases are TGTGCCTGGAGGAAAAGAGGGACAGATGGCTACACCTTC.